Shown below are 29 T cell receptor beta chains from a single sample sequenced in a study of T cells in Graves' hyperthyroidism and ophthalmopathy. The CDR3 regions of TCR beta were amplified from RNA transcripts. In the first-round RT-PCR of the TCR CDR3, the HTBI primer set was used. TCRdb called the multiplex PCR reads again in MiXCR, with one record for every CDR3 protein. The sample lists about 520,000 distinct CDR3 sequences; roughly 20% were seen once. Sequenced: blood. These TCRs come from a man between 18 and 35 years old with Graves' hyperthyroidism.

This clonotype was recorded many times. CDR3 DNA: TGCAGTGCACGTCGCCCGGGACTAGCGGGGATGAACACCGGGGAGCTGTTTTTT. Residues: CSARRPGLAGMNTGELFF. This sequence joins TRBV20-1 and TRBJ2-2, with 13 bases identical to TRBD2. The CDR3 is 18 residues long. V trimming: 6 bases; J trimming: 1 base; junction bases outside the gene matches: 11. Germline values: CDR1 DFQATT, CDR2 SNEGSKA (reference sequence).

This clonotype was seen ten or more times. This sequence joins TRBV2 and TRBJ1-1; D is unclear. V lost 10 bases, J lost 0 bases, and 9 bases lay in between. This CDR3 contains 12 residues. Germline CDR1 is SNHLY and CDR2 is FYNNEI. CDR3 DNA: TGTGCCATCAATCCGATGAACACTGAAGCTTTCTTT. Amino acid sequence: CAINPMNTEAFF.

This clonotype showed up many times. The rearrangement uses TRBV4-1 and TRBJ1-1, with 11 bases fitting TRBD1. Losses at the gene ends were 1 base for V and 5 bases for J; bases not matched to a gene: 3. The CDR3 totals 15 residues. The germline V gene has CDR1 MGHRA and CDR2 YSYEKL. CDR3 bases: TGCGCCAGCAGCCAAGGGACAGGGGGCGAAACTGAAGCTTTCTTT. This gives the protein CASSQGTGGETEAFF.

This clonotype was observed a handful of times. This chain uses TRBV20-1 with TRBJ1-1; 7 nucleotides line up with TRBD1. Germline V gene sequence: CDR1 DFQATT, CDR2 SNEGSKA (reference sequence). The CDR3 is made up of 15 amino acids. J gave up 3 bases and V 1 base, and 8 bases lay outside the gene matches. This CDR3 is CSARVGGGIDTEAFF. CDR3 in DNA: TGCAGTGCTAGAGTAGGGGGCGGGATAGACACTGAAGCTTTCTTT.

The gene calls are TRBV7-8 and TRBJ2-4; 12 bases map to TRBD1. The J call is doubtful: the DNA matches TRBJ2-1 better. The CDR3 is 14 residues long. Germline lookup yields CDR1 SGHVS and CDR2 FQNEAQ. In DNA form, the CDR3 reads TGTGCCAGCAGTCCGGGGACAGGGGGCTACATTCAGTTCTTC. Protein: CASSPGTGGYIQFF.

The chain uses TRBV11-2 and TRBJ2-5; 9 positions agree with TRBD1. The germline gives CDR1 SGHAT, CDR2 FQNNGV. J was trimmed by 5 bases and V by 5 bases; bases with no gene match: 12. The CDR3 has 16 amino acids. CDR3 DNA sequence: TGTGCCAGCAGCGCCGGGACAGGGCGCCTGTCGGAGACCCAGTACTTC. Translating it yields CASSAGTGRLSETQYF.

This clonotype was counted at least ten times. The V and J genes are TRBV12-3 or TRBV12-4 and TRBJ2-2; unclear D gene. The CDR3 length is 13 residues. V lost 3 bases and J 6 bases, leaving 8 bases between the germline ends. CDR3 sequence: CASSFSRAGELFF. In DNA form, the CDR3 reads TGTGCCAGCAGTTTCAGTAGGGCCGGGGAGCTGTTTTTT.

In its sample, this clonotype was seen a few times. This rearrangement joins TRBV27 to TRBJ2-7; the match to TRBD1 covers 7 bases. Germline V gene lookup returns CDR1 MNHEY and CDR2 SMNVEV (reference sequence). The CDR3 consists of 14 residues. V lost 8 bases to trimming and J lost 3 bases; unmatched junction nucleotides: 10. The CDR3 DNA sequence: TGTGCCAGCCAAAACCCGGGACAGAACTACGAGCAGTACTTC. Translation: CASQNPGQNYEQYF.

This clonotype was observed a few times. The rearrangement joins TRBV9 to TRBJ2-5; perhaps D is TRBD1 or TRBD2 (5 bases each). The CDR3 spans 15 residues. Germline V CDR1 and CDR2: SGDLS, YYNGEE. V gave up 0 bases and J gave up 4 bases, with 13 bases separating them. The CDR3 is CASSVEGRGRETQYF. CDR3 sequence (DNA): TGTGCCAGCAGCGTAGAAGGAAGGGGACGAGAGACCCAGTACTTC.

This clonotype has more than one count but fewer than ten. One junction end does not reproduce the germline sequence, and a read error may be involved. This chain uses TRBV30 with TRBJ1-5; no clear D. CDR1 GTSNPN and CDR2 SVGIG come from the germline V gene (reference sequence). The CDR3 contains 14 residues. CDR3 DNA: TGTGTCTGGAGTACTCGATTTAGGAGTCAGCCCCAGCATTTT. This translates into CVWSTRFRSQPQHF.

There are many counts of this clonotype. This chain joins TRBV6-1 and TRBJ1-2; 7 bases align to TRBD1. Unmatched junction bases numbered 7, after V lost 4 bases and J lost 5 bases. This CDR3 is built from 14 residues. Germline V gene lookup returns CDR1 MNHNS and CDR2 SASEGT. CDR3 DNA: TGTGCCAGCAGTGCCCGACAGGGCCCATATGGCTACACCTTC. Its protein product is CASSARQGPYGYTF.

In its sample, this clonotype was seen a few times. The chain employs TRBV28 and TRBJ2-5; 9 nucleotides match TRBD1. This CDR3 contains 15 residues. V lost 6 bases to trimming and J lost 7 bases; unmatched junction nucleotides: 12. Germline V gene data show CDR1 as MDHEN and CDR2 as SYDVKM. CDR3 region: CASSRRVGTGWTQYF. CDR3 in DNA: TGTGCCAGCAGCCGGAGAGTGGGGACAGGGTGGACCCAGTACTTC.

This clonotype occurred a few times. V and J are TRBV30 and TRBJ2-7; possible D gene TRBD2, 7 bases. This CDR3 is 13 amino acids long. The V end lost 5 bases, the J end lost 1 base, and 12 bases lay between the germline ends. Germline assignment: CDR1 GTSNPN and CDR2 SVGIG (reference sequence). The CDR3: CAWGGGSSYEQYF. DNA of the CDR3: TGTGCCTGGGGGGGCGGGAGTTCCTACGAGCAGTACTTC.

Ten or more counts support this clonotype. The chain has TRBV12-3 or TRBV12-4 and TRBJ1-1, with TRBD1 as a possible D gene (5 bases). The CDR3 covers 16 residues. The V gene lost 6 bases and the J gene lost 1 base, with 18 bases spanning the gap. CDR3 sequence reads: CASSPSSWGENTEAFF. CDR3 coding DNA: TGTGCCAGCAGCCCTAGCAGTTGGGGCGAGAACACTGAAGCTTTCTTT.

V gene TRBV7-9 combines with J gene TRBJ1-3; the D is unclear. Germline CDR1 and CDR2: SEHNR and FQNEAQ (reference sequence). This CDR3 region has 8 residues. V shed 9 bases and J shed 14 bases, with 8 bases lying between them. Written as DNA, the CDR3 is TGTGCCAGTAACGAGTTATATTTT. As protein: CASNELYF.

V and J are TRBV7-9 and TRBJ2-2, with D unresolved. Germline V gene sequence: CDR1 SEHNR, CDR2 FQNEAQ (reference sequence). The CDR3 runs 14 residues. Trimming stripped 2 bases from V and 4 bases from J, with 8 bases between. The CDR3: CASSLLGLTGELFF. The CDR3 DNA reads TGTGCCAGCAGCTTATTAGGCCTCACCGGGGAGCTGTTTTTT.

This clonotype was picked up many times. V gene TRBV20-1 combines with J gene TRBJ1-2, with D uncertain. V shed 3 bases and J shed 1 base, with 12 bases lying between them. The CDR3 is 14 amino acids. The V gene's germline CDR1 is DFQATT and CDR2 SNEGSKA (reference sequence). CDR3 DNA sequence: TGCAGTGCTAGTTTAAAGGAAGTTAACTATGGCTACACCTTC. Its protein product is CSASLKEVNYGYTF.

The CDR3 nucleotides are TGTGCCAGCAGTATCGGGTTCCCCACGCCCGGGGACACCTTC. Protein sequence: CASSIGFPTPGDTF. The chain joins TRBV12-3 or TRBV12-4 to TRBJ1-2; D not certain. Trimming removed 5 bases from V and 12 bases from J, with 22 bases in between. This CDR3 is built from 14 residues.

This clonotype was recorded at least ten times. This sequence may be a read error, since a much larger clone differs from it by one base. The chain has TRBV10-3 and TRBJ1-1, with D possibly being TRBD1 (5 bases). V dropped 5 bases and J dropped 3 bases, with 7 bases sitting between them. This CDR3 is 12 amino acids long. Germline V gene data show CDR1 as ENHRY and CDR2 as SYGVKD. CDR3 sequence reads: CAISPRDTEAFF. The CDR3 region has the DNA TGTGCCATCAGTCCCAGGGACACTGAAGCTTTCTTT.

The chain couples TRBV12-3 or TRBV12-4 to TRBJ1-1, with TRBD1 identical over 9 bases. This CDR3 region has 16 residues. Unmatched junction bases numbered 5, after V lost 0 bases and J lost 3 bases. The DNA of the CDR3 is TGTGCCAGCAGTTTAGCGATCGGACAGGGGTACACTGAAGCTTTCTTT. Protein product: CASSLAIGQGYTEAFF.

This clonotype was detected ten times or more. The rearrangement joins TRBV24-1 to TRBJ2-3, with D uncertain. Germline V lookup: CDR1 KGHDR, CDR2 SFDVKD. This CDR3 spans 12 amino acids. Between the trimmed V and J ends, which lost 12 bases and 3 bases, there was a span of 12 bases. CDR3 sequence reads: CAGRFSTDTQYF. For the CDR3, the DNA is TGTGCCGGCAGGTTTTCTACAGATACGCAGTATTTT.

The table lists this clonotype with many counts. The CDR3 region is CASSEGGGPQHF. The CDR3 nucleotides are TGTGCCAGCAGCGAGGGGGGCGGGCCCCAGCATTTT. This rearrangement joins TRBV12-3 or TRBV12-4 to TRBJ1-5, with D perhaps matching TRBD1 (6 bases). With 6 bases removed from V and 9 bases from J, the gap between germline ends came to 12 bases. CDR3 size: 12 residues.

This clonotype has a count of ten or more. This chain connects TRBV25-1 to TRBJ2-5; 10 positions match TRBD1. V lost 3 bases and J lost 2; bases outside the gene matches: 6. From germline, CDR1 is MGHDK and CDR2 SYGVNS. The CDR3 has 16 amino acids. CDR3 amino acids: CASSEPGQGKQETQYF. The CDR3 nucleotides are TGTGCCAGCAGTGAGCCGGGACAGGGGAAGCAAGAGACCCAGTACTTC.

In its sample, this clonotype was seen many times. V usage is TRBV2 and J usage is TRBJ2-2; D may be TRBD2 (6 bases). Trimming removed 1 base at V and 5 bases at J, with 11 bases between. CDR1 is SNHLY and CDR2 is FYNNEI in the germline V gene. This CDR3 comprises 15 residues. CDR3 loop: CASSEGDWGTGELFF. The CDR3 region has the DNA TGTGCCAGCAGTGAAGGGGACTGGGGGACCGGGGAGCTGTTTTTT.

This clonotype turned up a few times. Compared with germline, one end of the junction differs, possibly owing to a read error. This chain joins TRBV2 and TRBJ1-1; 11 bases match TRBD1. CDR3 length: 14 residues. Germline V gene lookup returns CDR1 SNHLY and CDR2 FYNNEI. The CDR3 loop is CASTGDRGATKAFF. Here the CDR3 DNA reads TGTGCCAGCACCGGGGACAGGGGGGCCACTAAAGCTTTCTTT.

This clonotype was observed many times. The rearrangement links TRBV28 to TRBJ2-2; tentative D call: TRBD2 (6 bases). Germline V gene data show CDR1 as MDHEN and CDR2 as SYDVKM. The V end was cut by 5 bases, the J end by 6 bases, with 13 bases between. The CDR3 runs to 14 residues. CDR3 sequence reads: CASSPGLFAGELFF. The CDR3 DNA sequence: TGTGCCAGCAGTCCGGGACTTTTTGCCGGGGAGCTGTTTTTT. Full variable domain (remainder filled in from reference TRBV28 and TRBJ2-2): DVKVTQSSRYLVKRTGEKVFLECVQDMDHENMFWYRQDPGLGLRLIYFSYDVKMKEKGDIPEGYSVSREKKERFSLILESASTNQTSMYLCASSPGLFAGELFFGEGSRLTVL.

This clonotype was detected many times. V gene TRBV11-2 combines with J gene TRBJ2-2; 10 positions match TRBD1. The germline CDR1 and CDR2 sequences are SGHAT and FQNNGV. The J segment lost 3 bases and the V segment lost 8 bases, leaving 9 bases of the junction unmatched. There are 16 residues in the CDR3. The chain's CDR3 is CASAGDRGQDTGELFF. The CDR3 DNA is TGTGCCAGCGCTGGAGACAGGGGGCAGGACACCGGGGAGCTGTTTTTT.

The CDR3 nucleotides read TGCAGCGTTCGACAGGGAAAGAACACTGAAGCTTTCTTT. Amino acids: CSVRQGKNTEAFF. V is TRBV29-1 and J is TRBJ1-1, with TRBD1 matching over 7 bases. There are 13 residues in the CDR3. V gave up 5 bases and J gave up 1 base; unmatched junction bases: 4. Per the germline V gene, CDR1 is SQVTM and CDR2 is ANQGSEA.

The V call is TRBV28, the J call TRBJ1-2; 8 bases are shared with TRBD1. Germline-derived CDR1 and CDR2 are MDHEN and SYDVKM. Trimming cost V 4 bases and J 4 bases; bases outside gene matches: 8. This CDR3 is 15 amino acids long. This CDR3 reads CASSSPGGAGYGYTF. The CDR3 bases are TGTGCCAGCAGTTCGCCAGGGGGCGCGGGCTATGGCTACACCTTC.